These 24 T cell receptor beta chains were sequenced from one sample in a study of OX40 agonist ivuxolimab in advanced cancers. The protocol was immunoSEQ multiplex PCR, while the TCRdb copy is restricted to in-frame clones and leaves out a portion. The sample lists 25,000 to 35,000 clones, roughly 90% occurring once. This specimen was CD4+ or CD8+ T cells sorted from blood, taken in a trial of the OX40 agonist ivuxolimab. The receptors here all came from an adult with an advanced solid tumor such as melanoma, head and neck, liver or kidney cancer.

The CDR3 sequence: CASSLFGEGLEGEQFF. In nucleotides, the CDR3 is TGTGCCAGCAGTTTATTCGGGGAGGGCCTGGAGGGTGAGCAGTTCTTC. The J gene is TRBJ2-1, the V gene TRBV28, with TRBD2 identical over 7 bases. Germline V gene lookup returns CDR1 MDHEN and CDR2 SYDVKM. J was trimmed by 9 bases and V by 1 base; bases with no gene match: 12. The CDR3 runs 16 residues.

This sequence joins TRBV9 and TRBJ1-5, with D possibly matching TRBD1 (5 bases). Per the germline V gene, CDR1 is SGDLS and CDR2 is YYNGEE. The CDR3 sequence is 14 residues long. V lost 0 bases and J lost 2, with 6 bases in between. CDR3 nucleotides: TGTGCCAGCAGCGTAGGGGGCCGCAATCAGCCCCAGCATTTT. Amino acids: CASSVGGRNQPQHF. Complete variable domain (other parts from reference TRBV9 and TRBJ1-5): DSGVTQTPKHLITATGQRVTLRCSPRSGDLSVYWYQQSLDQGLQFLIQYYNGEERAKGNILERFSAQQFPDLHSELNLSSLELGDSALYFCASSVGGRNQPQHFGDGTRLSIL.

The chain has TRBV7-3 and TRBJ2-7, with 9 positions matching TRBD2. Germline V gene lookup returns CDR1 SGHTA and CDR2 FQGTGA. The V and J ends lost 5 bases and 4 bases, in that order; junction bases with no gene match: 3. The CDR3 runs 13 residues. CDR3: CASSISGGYEQYF. DNA of the CDR3: TGTGCCAGCAGCATTAGCGGGGGATACGAGCAGTACTTC.

The chain carries TRBV11-2 and TRBJ2-7; 12 nucleotides line up with TRBD1. The germline CDR1 and CDR2 sequences are SGHAT and FQNNGV. This CDR3 comprises 15 residues. Trimming at V came to 5 bases and at J to 5 bases, leaving 7 bases not matched to a gene. The CDR3 bases are TGTGCCAGCAGCCACGGGACAGGGGGCGTTGACGAGCAGTACTTC. This codes for CASSHGTGGVDEQYF.

The genes are TRBV19 and TRBJ1-1, with D uncertain. The V gene lost 5 bases and the J gene lost 1 base, with 5 bases spanning the gap. Per germline, CDR1 LNHDA and CDR2 SQIVND (reference sequence). This CDR3 comprises 12 residues. The CDR3 sequence: CASSGWNTEAFF. DNA of the CDR3: TGTGCCAGTAGTGGATGGAACACTGAAGCTTTCTTT.

The chain carries TRBV4-1 and TRBJ2-1; D is unresolved. Germline V lookup: CDR1 MGHRA, CDR2 YSYEKL. The CDR3 runs 14 residues. V was shortened by 0 bases and J by 8 bases, with 11 bases between the two germline ends. CDR3 DNA: TGCGCCAGCAGCCAAGAGACCATGATGGATGAGCAGTTCTTC. Amino acids: CASSQETMMDEQFF.

The chain recombines TRBV10-3 with TRBJ2-5, with D hard to call. The ends were cut back, 2 bases at V and 4 bases at J, with 11 bases in the middle. This CDR3 is 14 amino acids long. CDR1 ENHRY and CDR2 SYGVKD come from the germline V gene. The CDR3 coding sequence is TGTGCCATCAGTGAGCCGAACCCCCGAGAGACCCAGTACTTC. The encoded protein is CAISEPNPRETQYF.

This clone has a count of ten or more. The genes are TRBV28 and TRBJ1-1; no clear D gene. The CDR3 extends over 10 amino acids. V lost 4 bases, J lost 7 bases, and 4 bases lay in between. The germline V gene encodes CDR1 MDHEN and CDR2 SYDVKM. The CDR3, as DNA: TGTGCCAGCAGTTCTAGTGAAGCTTTCTTT. This translates into CASSSSEAFF.

The V gene is TRBV6-1, the J gene TRBJ2-7; 8 bases are a match to TRBD2. Germline-derived CDR1 and CDR2 are MNHNS and SASEGT. The CDR3 is 19 residues long. Trimming cost V 0 bases and J 0 bases; bases outside gene matches: 13. The CDR3 bases are TGTGCCAGCAGTGAAGCGGGCTACCCTATAGCGGGGCTCTCCTACGAGCAGTACTTC. Its translation is CASSEAGYPIAGLSYEQYF.

The chain carries TRBV6-6 and TRBJ2-7, with D tentatively TRBD1 (5 bases). Germline V gives CDR1 MNHNY, CDR2 SVGAGI (reference sequence). This CDR3 region has 13 residues. The germline V and J ends were trimmed by 7 bases and 3 bases, with 13 bases remaining between them. The CDR3, as DNA: TGTGCCAGCACCGACGGACAAGTCTACGAGCAGTACTTC. Protein product: CASTDGQVYEQYF.

The chain recombines TRBV19 with TRBJ1-5; TRBD1 is a possible D gene (6 bases). Trimming removed 5 bases from V and 4 bases from J, with 9 bases in between. The CDR3 runs to 13 residues. Germline CDR1 LNHDA, CDR2 SQIVND (reference sequence). The CDR3 DNA is TGTGCCAGTAGTTTGGGACAAAATCAGCCCCAGCATTTT. Encoded protein: CASSLGQNQPQHF.

V gene TRBV11-2 combines with J gene TRBJ1-1, with a tentative D call TRBD1 (6 bases). The V gene's germline CDR1 is SGHAT and CDR2 FQNNGV. V lost 7 bases and J lost 10, with 13 bases in between. The CDR3 is 11 residues long. This chain's CDR3 is CASTTGTRAFF. Here the CDR3 DNA reads TGTGCCAGCACCACGGGGACACGAGCTTTCTTT.

The DNA for the CDR3 is TGTGCCAGCAGCGACCCAGCGGGGGGGCTGGAGACCCAGTACTTC. The encoded protein is CASSDPAGGLETQYF. The genes are TRBV13 and TRBJ2-5; 10 positions agree with TRBD2. Germline lookup yields CDR1 PRHDT and CDR2 FYEKMQ (reference sequence). CDR3 length equals 15 residues. Trimming at V came to 5 bases and at J to 5 bases, leaving 8 bases not matched to a gene.

V is TRBV28 and J is TRBJ2-7; possible D gene TRBD1, 5 bases. Germline CDR1 is MDHEN and CDR2 is SYDVKM. This CDR3 region has 13 residues. V shed 6 bases and J shed 5 bases, with 14 bases lying between them. Here the CDR3 reads CASSYGHGDEQYF. CDR3 bases: TGTGCCAGCAGCTACGGACATGGCGACGAGCAGTACTTC.

The chain is built from TRBV5-4 and TRBJ2-1, with D tentatively TRBD1 or TRBD2 (5 bases each). Germline values: CDR1 SGHNT, CDR2 YYREEE (reference sequence). The CDR3 loop spans 11 amino acids. Trimming removed 5 bases from V and 5 bases from J, with 5 bases in between. The CDR3 is CASRGDNEQFF. The DNA of the CDR3 is TGTGCCAGCAGGGGGGACAATGAGCAGTTCTTC.

The J gene is TRBJ2-2, the V gene TRBV2; 9 bases are a match to TRBD2. With V trimmed by 1 base and J by 1 base, 1 base remained unmatched. The CDR3 sequence is 16 residues long. CDR1 is SNHLY and CDR2 is FYNNEI in the germline V gene. Written as DNA, the CDR3 is TGTGCCAGCAGTGAAGGACTAGCGGAGAACACCGGGGAGCTGTTTTTT. Amino acid sequence: CASSEGLAENTGELFF.

This clone appeared a few times. The chain carries TRBV11-2 and TRBJ1-3, with D unclear. CDR1 and CDR2 from the germline V gene are SGHAT and FQNNGV. V was pared by 0 bases and J by 0 bases, with 15 bases between. The CDR3 is made up of 18 amino acids. CDR3: CASSLDLIAGSSGNTIYF. CDR3 bases: TGTGCCAGCAGCTTAGATCTAATAGCTGGGTCCTCTGGAAACACCATATATTTT.

The rearrangement joins TRBV5-8 to TRBJ2-5; 7 positions match TRBD1. The length of the CDR3 is 16 residues. Germline V lookup: CDR1 SGHTS, CDR2 YDEGEE. V lost 2 bases and J lost 5; bases outside the gene matches: 12. CDR3 sequence reads: CASSLYWDSTMETQYF. The CDR3 DNA reads as TGTGCCAGCAGCTTATATTGGGACAGTACCATGGAGACCCAGTACTTC.

J is TRBJ2-1 and V is TRBV2, with D perhaps matching TRBD2 (6 bases). This CDR3 is built from 14 residues. The V gene lost 7 bases and the J gene lost 5 bases, with 15 bases spanning the gap. Germline CDR1 and CDR2: SNHLY and FYNNEI. The CDR3 sequence is CASITGLIDNEQFF. The CDR3 DNA reads TGTGCCAGCATAACGGGACTGATCGACAATGAGCAGTTCTTC.

The chain has TRBV5-1 and TRBJ1-5; possible D gene TRBD1, 6 bases. The CDR3 spans 14 residues. V gave up 5 bases and J gave up 7 bases, with 16 bases separating them. The germline CDR1 and CDR2 sequences are SGHRS and YFSETQ. The CDR3: CASRGVQGPQPQHF. The CDR3 nucleotides read TGCGCCAGCAGGGGGGTCCAGGGGCCGCAGCCCCAGCATTTT.

This clone was detected a few times. The V and J genes are TRBV5-1 and TRBJ2-4; the D gene is possibly TRBD1 (5 bases). Germline CDR1 and CDR2: SGHRS and YFSETQ. V lost 0 bases to trimming and J lost 9 bases, with 16 bases between them. CDR3 length: 15 residues. DNA for the CDR3: TGCGCCAGCAGCTTGGGAACCGGACAATTCAGCATTCAGTACTTC. Its protein is CASSLGTGQFSIQYF. Full variable domain (missing parts from reference TRBV5-1 and TRBJ2-4): KAGVTQTPRYLIKTRGQQVTLSCSPISGHRSVSWYQQTPGQGLQFLFEYFSETQRNKGNFPGRFSGRQFSNSRSEMNVSTLELGDSALYLCASSLGTGQFSIQYFGAGTRLSVL.

The chain couples TRBV6-5 to TRBJ1-6, with D maybe TRBD1 (5 bases). CDR1 MNHEY and CDR2 SVGAGI come from the germline V gene. CDR3 length equals 13 residues. V lost 11 bases and J 9 bases, leaving 17 bases between the germline ends. CDR3 loop: CACRGALGSPLHF. The CDR3 DNA sequence: TGTGCCTGTAGGGGTGCCCTAGGTTCACCCCTCCACTTT.

This chain links TRBV5-6 with TRBJ1-1; D gene unclear. Trimming removed 0 bases from V and 7 bases from J, with 10 bases in between. This CDR3 region has 13 residues. CDR1 is SGHDT and CDR2 is YYEEEE in the germline V gene. The DNA of the CDR3 is TGTGCCAGCAGCTTGGCGCCCGACTATGAAGCTTTCTTT. This codes for CASSLAPDYEAFF.

V is TRBV27 and J is TRBJ1-1; 7 bases are a match to TRBD1. With 7 bases clipped from V and 3 bases from J, the junction kept 14 bases outside the gene matches. CDR3 size: 16 residues. The germline CDR1 and CDR2 sequences are MNHEY and SMNVEV (reference sequence). CDR3 sequence: CASTRLGLDRDTEAFF. For the CDR3, the DNA is TGTGCCAGCACGAGACTAGGTCTTGACAGGGACACTGAAGCTTTCTTT.